This T cell receptor (beta chain) emerged from a study of blood T cell repertoires in COVID-19. Study as a whole: Sites across the United States, Italy and Spain contributed samples from acute and convalescent COVID-19. The analysed material was cDNA or gDNA that came from T cells, B-cell-depleted T cells, or PBMCs.

Original processing methods: Amplification with reference gene primers provided the estimates of nucleated cell counts. Clones were sequenced by immunoSEQ multiplex PCR, and TCRdb holds only the in-frame ones, with some missing. The D gene and trimming were derived from the DNA, and the V and J assignments and clone size from that table. Seen here are around 340,000 clones, roughly 89% observed once, and the top ten hold 3% to 4.5%. Seattle's cohort entered during active infection and was followed longitudinally. This CDR3 has 20 residues. In this sample, this clone turned up a few times. This sequence joins TRBV1 and TRBJ2-3; TRBD2 is taken as the D call from the table, unchecked against the DNA. TRBV1 is labeled a pseudogene. Input material: peripheral blood. The clonotype originates from a woman aged 60-75 years with COVID-19, enrolled during active disease. CDR3 protein: CTSSQSPGLAGDSSTDTQYF. The CDR3 nucleotides read TGCACCAGCAGCCAGTCCCCGGGACTAGCGGGGGACTCTAGCACAGATACGCAGTATTTT.